This TCR beta chain was recorded in a study of CD8 T cells in Susac syndrome. In blood CD8+ and CD4+ T cells, TCR beta underwent sequencing. Negative isolation was used for CD8+ and CD4+ T cells and FACS enrichment for TEMRA cells. CDR3 length: 15 residues. Trimming removed 5 bases from V and 4 bases from J; junction bases left unmatched: 9. The germline CDR1 and CDR2 sequences are MNHEY and SVGAGI. Reverse transcription of about 0.45 to 1 ug RNA used random hexamers. Amplification of TCR beta CDR3 spanned 54 Vbeta and 13 Jbeta via immunoSEQ multiplex PCR. TCRdb re-derived calls from the immunoSEQ multiplex PCR reads in MiXCR, one entry per CDR3 protein. The sample has 65,000 to 90,000 distinct CDR3 sequences; about 95% are singletons.

This chain joins TRBV6-5 and TRBJ2-3, with TRBD1 identical over 7 bases. This receptor was obtained from a human donor with multiple sclerosis. Sequencing input: CD8+ T cells from PBMCs. The CDR3 DNA follows: TGTGCCAGCAGTCCAGCGGTAGGGGGCTCAGATACGCAGTATTTT. As protein: CASSPAVGGSDTQYF.